These 30 T cell receptor beta chains came from one sample sequenced in a study of spatial heterogeneity in lung cancer. Study-level points and caveats: Counts that tracked tumor mutation counts were those of expanded intratumoral alpha and beta TCRs.

The antigens these receptors bind are not known. As to time point: sample taken at primary tumor resection. TCRdb re-called the 5' RACE reads with MiXCR, one entry per CDR3 protein. The sample has about 20,000 distinct CDR3 sequences, about 15% seen once; the top ten hold under 40%. Sequencing was performed on lung tumor tissue, taken at surgery. These receptors were collected from a female donor with early-stage non-small cell lung cancer.

This clonotype has ten or more counts. V gene TRBV5-5 combines with J gene TRBJ2-7, with 7 bases identical to TRBD1. The CDR3 extends over 15 amino acids. From germline, CDR1 is SGHKS and CDR2 YYEKEE (reference sequence). Trimming removed 3 bases from V and 0 bases from J; junction bases left unmatched: 6. The CDR3 sequence: CASSSSWDSSYEQYF. The CDR3 DNA is TGTGCCAGCAGCTCGTCCTGGGACAGCTCCTACGAGCAGTACTTC.

This CDR3 reads CASRRRGNIETQYF. The CDR3 DNA follows: TGTGCCAGCCGCCGGCGGGGGAACATAGAGACCCAGTACTTC. This chain links TRBV27 with TRBJ2-5; 7 nucleotides agree with TRBD2. Germline V gene sequence: CDR1 MNHEY, CDR2 SMNVEV (reference sequence). V trimming: 8 bases; J trimming: 4 bases; junction bases outside the gene matches: 10. This CDR3 spans 14 amino acids.

The rearrangement links TRBV15 to TRBJ1-1, with TRBD1 matching over 8 bases. This CDR3 has 15 residues. Germline CDR1 is LNHNV and CDR2 is YYDKDF (reference sequence). V gave up 3 bases and J gave up 8 bases; unmatched junction bases: 11. The CDR3 coding sequence is TGTGCCACCAGCAGCCTCCAGACAGGGGCGAGGGAAGCTTTCTTT. Translating gives CATSSLQTGAREAFF.

This clonotype was picked up a small number of times. CDR3 sequence: CATSEAGTASNEQFF. In nucleotides, the CDR3 is TGTGCCACCAGTGAGGCCGGGACAGCCTCCAATGAGCAGTTCTTC. This sequence joins TRBV24-1 and TRBJ2-1; 7 bases fit TRBD1. The CDR3 sequence is 15 residues long. Germline-derived CDR1 and CDR2 are KGHDR and SFDVKD. The V segment lost 4 bases and the J segment 6 bases; nucleotides outside the gene matches: 8.

This clonotype was detected many times. The genes are TRBV18 and TRBJ2-4; D gene unclear. CDR3 size: 15 residues. The germline V gene has CDR1 KGHSH and CDR2 LQKENI. Trimming removed 2 bases from V and 1 base from J, with 9 bases in between. CDR3 sequence: CASSPSPAAKNIQYF. The CDR3 coding sequence is TGTGCCAGCTCACCAAGTCCAGCGGCCAAAAACATTCAGTACTTC. The variable domain in full, completed from reference TRBV18 and TRBJ2-4, reads NAGVMQNPRHLVRRRGQEARLRCSPMKGHSHVYWYRQLPEEGLKFMVYLQKENIIDESGMPKERFSAEFPKEGPSILRIQQVVRGDSAAYFCASSPSPAAKNIQYFGAGTRLSVL.

This clonotype has at least ten counts. The J gene is TRBJ1-2, the V gene TRBV5-1, with TRBD1 identical over 7 bases. Unmatched junction bases numbered 7, after V lost 4 bases and J lost 7 bases. The CDR3 contains 13 residues. CDR1 is SGHRS, CDR2 YFSETQ, per germline. For the CDR3, the DNA is TGCGCCAGCAGCGCGACAGGGAAAGGTGGCTACACCTTC. Translation: CASSATGKGGYTF.

This chain connects TRBV7-9 to TRBJ2-3, with D unclear. Trimming removed 1 base from V and 5 bases from J, with 4 bases in between. Germline CDR1 is SEHNR and CDR2 is FQNEAQ (reference sequence). The CDR3 sequence is 12 residues long. CDR3 loop: CASSLGRDTQYF. The CDR3, as DNA: TGTGCCAGCAGCTTAGGACGAGATACGCAGTATTTT.

This clonotype was detected ten times or more. V gene TRBV20-1 combines with J gene TRBJ2-1; 7 positions agree with TRBD2. CDR1 is DFQATT, CDR2 SNEGSKA, per germline (reference sequence). CDR3 size: 15 residues. V gave up 0 bases and J gave up 2 bases; unmatched junction bases: 4. The CDR3 spells CSARERLAAYNEQFF. The CDR3 DNA follows: TGCAGTGCTAGAGAGCGACTAGCAGCCTACAATGAGCAGTTCTTC.

This clonotype was detected only a few times. The gene calls are TRBV19 and TRBJ2-1, with D possibly being TRBD1 (5 bases). V dropped 9 bases and J dropped 10 bases, with 16 bases sitting between them. In germline, CDR1 is LNHDA, CDR2 SQIVND (reference sequence). CDR3 length: 12 amino acids. The CDR3 coding sequence is TGTGCCAGCCGACAGCCCCCCGGGGAGCAGTTCTTC. Protein product: CASRQPPGEQFF. Drawing the rest from reference TRBV19 and TRBJ2-1, the complete variable domain is DGGITQSPKYLFRKEGQNVTLSCEQNLNHDAMYWYRQDPGQGLRLIYYSQIVNDFQKGDIAEGYSVSREKKESFPLTVTSAQKNPTAFYLCASRQPPGEQFFGPGTRLTVL.

This clonotype has a count of ten or more. V and J are TRBV7-8 and TRBJ2-7; TRBD2 is a possible D gene (5 bases). Germline assignment: CDR1 SGHVS and CDR2 FQNEAQ. CDR3 size: 15 residues. V lost 2 bases and J 6 bases, leaving 17 bases between the germline ends. The CDR3 coding sequence is TGTGCCAGCAGCTTAACTCGGGGATACCTAGCCGAGCAGTACTTC. Its translation is CASSLTRGYLAEQYF.

In this sample, this clonotype turned up a few times. The J gene is TRBJ2-5, the V gene TRBV20-1; possible D gene TRBD2, 5 bases. CDR1 is DFQATT and CDR2 is SNEGSKA in the germline V gene (reference sequence). The length of the CDR3 is 14 residues. With 1 base removed from V and 0 bases from J, the gap between germline ends came to 9 bases. The CDR3: CSARVSGYQETQYF. The DNA of the CDR3 is TGCAGTGCTAGAGTAAGCGGATACCAAGAGACCCAGTACTTC.

The rearrangement uses TRBV10-3 and TRBJ2-5, with D tentatively TRBD1 (5 bases). The germline gives CDR1 ENHRY, CDR2 SYGVKD. V was trimmed by 6 bases and J by 2 bases, leaving 10 bases between them. The CDR3 spans 13 residues. CDR3 nucleotides: TGTGCCATCAGCCGACAGAAACAAGAGACCCAGTACTTC. Translating gives CAISRQKQETQYF.

V is TRBV6-6 and J is TRBJ2-3; possibly TRBD1 for D (6 bases). The CDR3 spans 13 residues. Germline values: CDR1 MNHNY, CDR2 SVGAGI (reference sequence). The V and J ends lost 7 bases and 4 bases respectively, with 12 bases between them. The CDR3 loop reads CASTNSGADTQYF. CDR3 nucleotides: TGTGCCAGCACCAACTCAGGGGCAGATACGCAGTATTTT.

This chain connects TRBV19 to TRBJ2-5; D perhaps matches TRBD2 (6 bases). Deletions cut 5 bases from V and 2 bases from J, with 6 bases between. CDR1 is LNHDA and CDR2 is SQIVND in the germline V gene (reference sequence). This CDR3 is 12 amino acids long. The CDR3 region has the DNA TGTGCCAGTAGTGGGGGGCAAGAGACCCAGTACTTC. This sequence encodes CASSGGQETQYF.

CDR3 DNA: TGCAGTGCTAGAGATAGTAGGCGCGGCACAGATACGCAGTATTTT. Residues: CSARDSRRGTDTQYF. The V gene is TRBV20-1, the J gene TRBJ2-3; D remains ambiguous. This CDR3 region has 15 residues. Germline-derived CDR1 and CDR2 are DFQATT and SNEGSKA (reference sequence). V lost 0 bases to trimming and J lost 1 base, with 11 bases between them.

This clonotype was detected many times. The chain combines TRBV12-3 or TRBV12-4 with TRBJ2-7, with 10 bases identical to TRBD1. With 5 bases clipped from V and 6 bases from J, the junction kept 7 bases outside the gene matches. CDR3 length: 14 residues. CDR3 in DNA: TGTGCCAGCAGTCTGACAGGGGGCGGCAGCGAGCAGTACTTC. It specifies CASSLTGGGSEQYF.

This clonotype was seen a few times. This chain uses TRBV7-2 with TRBJ2-5, with 9 positions matching TRBD1. With V trimmed by 5 bases and J by 6 bases, 7 bases remained unmatched. Germline lookup yields CDR1 SGHTA and CDR2 FQGNSA. This CDR3 has 14 residues. DNA of the CDR3: TGTGCCAGCAGCCCAACAGGGGGCGGACAGACCCAGTACTTC. Amino acids: CASSPTGGGQTQYF.

Ten or more counts support this clonotype. The chain recombines TRBV5-1 with TRBJ2-1, with TRBD1 identical over 8 bases. Per the germline V gene, CDR1 is SGHRS and CDR2 is YFSETQ. Trimming cost V 0 bases and J 7 bases; bases outside gene matches: 9. The CDR3 length is 16 residues. The CDR3 reads CASSLAGGLFGNEQFF. CDR3 DNA: TGCGCCAGCAGCTTGGCAGGGGGCCTATTTGGGAATGAGCAGTTCTTC.

In its sample, this clonotype was seen a few times. The gene calls are TRBV7-2 and TRBJ1-6; the D is unclear. The germline gives CDR1 SGHTA, CDR2 FQGNSA. CDR3 size: 13 residues. Between the trimmed V and J ends, which lost 2 bases and 13 bases, there was a span of 12 bases. The CDR3 region has the DNA TGTGCCAGCAGCTTAATGGGCAAGCCCCCCCTCCACTTT. Translated, it gives CASSLMGKPPLHF.

This clonotype was seen at least ten times. The V gene is TRBV5-4, the J gene TRBJ2-7, with 9 nucleotides matching TRBD1. V lost 4 bases to trimming and J lost 3 bases; unmatched junction nucleotides: 5. Germline V gives CDR1 SGHNT, CDR2 YYREEE (reference sequence). CDR3 length: 14 residues. The CDR3 sequence is CASSLGQGSYEQYF. CDR3 DNA sequence: TGTGCCAGCAGCCTAGGACAGGGGAGCTACGAGCAGTACTTC.

This chain connects TRBV5-1 to TRBJ1-5; the match to TRBD1 covers 11 bases. CDR1 and CDR2 from the germline V gene are SGHRS and YFSETQ. The junction had 6 bases not matched to a gene; V was cut back by 4 bases and J by 3 bases. The CDR3 covers 16 residues. This chain's CDR3 is CASSPGTGGNNQPQHF. The CDR3 DNA reads TGCGCCAGCAGCCCAGGGACAGGGGGAAACAATCAGCCCCAGCATTTT.

By share of the sample, this clonotype is medium-sized. The chain employs TRBV4-3 and TRBJ2-2; possible D gene TRBD2, 5 bases. This CDR3 comprises 15 residues. The V end lost 0 bases, the J end lost 7 bases, and 12 bases lay between the germline ends. The V gene's germline CDR1 is LGHNA and CDR2 YSLEER. The DNA for the CDR3 is TGCGCCAGCAGCCAAGAAGCTCAGGAGGTCGGGGAGCTGTTTTTT. As protein: CASSQEAQEVGELFF.

At least ten counts were recorded for this clonotype. The chain has TRBV28 and TRBJ1-1; TRBD1 is a possible D gene (5 bases). V lost 4 bases and J lost 3, with 18 bases in between. The CDR3 covers 16 residues. Germline CDR1 is MDHEN and CDR2 is SYDVKM. The CDR3 coding sequence is TGTGCCAGCAGTTCTGGGGCAGTGGGAGCTTACACTGAAGCTTTCTTT. Protein product: CASSSGAVGAYTEAFF. Based on the CDR3 plus reference TRBV28 and TRBJ1-1, the full variable domain is DVKVTQSSRYLVKRTGEKVFLECVQDMDHENMFWYRQDPGLGLRLIYFSYDVKMKEKGDIPEGYSVSREKKERFSLILESASTNQTSMYLCASSSGAVGAYTEAFFGQGTRLTVV.

The V call is TRBV7-9, the J call TRBJ2-3; no firm D call. V lost 8 bases to trimming and J lost 0 bases, with 12 bases between them. CDR3 length: 14 residues. Looked up from germline, CDR1 is SEHNR and CDR2 is FQNEAQ (reference sequence). The CDR3: CASVAHTSTDTQYF. CDR3 coding DNA: TGTGCCAGCGTGGCCCATACCAGCACAGATACGCAGTATTTT.

This clonotype was counted ten times or more. The chain has TRBV12-3 or TRBV12-4 and TRBJ2-7; D might be TRBD2 (6 bases). The V end was cut by 4 bases, the J end by 4 bases, with 11 bases between. The CDR3 is made up of 13 amino acids. The CDR3 DNA is TGTGCCAGCAGTTCGGGACTCGTATACGAGCAGTACTTC. Translated: CASSSGLVYEQYF.

Ten or more counts support this clonotype. The chain uses TRBV19 and TRBJ2-1; D possibly corresponds to TRBD1 (6 bases). Germline values: CDR1 LNHDA, CDR2 SQIVND (reference sequence). This CDR3 is 15 amino acids long. Trimming took 10 bases from V and 7 from J, leaving 23 bases between them. The CDR3 nucleotides are TGTGCCACCCGGGACAACAGGGTGCCAAGAAATGAGCAGTTCTTC. It translates to CATRDNRVPRNEQFF. Using reference TRBV19 and TRBJ2-1 for the parts outside the CDR3, the full variable domain is DGGITQSPKYLFRKEGQNVTLSCEQNLNHDAMYWYRQDPGQGLRLIYYSQIVNDFQKGDIAEGYSVSREKKESFPLTVTSAQKNPTAFYLCATRDNRVPRNEQFFGPGTRLTVL.

This chain uses TRBV28 with TRBJ2-3, with unresolved D. This CDR3 is 13 amino acids long. CDR1 and CDR2 (germline): MDHEN, SYDVKM. Trimming took 6 bases from V and 4 from J, leaving 11 bases between them. The CDR3 spells CASRVAASDTQYF. CDR3 in DNA: TGTGCCAGCAGGGTCGCGGCCTCAGATACGCAGTATTTT.

The chain employs TRBV2 and TRBJ2-5; perhaps D is TRBD1 or TRBD2 (5 bases each). Trimming pared 5 bases from V and 4 bases from J, leaving 11 bases between. This CDR3 is 13 amino acids long. CDR1 and CDR2 from the germline V gene are SNHLY and FYNNEI. CDR3: CASSLTGTETQYF. CDR3 sequence (DNA): TGTGCCAGCAGTTTGACGGGGACAGAGACCCAGTACTTC.

The rearrangement uses TRBV11-1 and TRBJ2-1; D uncertain. CDR1 and CDR2 from the germline V gene are SGHAT and FQDESV (reference sequence). This CDR3 contains 11 residues. V dropped 6 bases and J dropped 9 bases, with 9 bases sitting between them. CDR3 sequence (DNA): TGTGCCAGCAGTAATAAGATTGAGCAGTTCTTC. It yields the protein CASSNKIEQFF.

V usage is TRBV10-1 and J usage is TRBJ2-3; a weak D match, TRBD2 (6 bases). In germline, CDR1 is WNHNN, CDR2 SYGVQD (reference sequence). The V end was cut by 2 bases, the J end by 3 bases, with 18 bases between. The CDR3 sequence is 17 residues long. This CDR3 reads CASSERASVRKTDTQYF. CDR3 bases: TGCGCCAGCAGTGAGCGAGCTAGCGTGAGGAAGACAGATACGCAGTATTTT.